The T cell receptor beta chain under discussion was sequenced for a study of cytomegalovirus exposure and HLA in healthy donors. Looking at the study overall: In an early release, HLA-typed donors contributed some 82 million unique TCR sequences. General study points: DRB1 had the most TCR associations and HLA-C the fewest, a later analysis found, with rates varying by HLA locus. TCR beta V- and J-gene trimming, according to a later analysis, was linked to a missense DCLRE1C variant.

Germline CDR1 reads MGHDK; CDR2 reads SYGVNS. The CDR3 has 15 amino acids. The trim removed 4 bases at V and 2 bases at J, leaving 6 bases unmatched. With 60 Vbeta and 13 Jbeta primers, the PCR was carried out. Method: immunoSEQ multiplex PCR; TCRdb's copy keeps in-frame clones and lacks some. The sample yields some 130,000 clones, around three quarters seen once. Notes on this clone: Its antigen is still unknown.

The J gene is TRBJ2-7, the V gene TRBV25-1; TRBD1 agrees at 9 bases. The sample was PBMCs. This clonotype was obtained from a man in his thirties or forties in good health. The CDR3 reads CASSAAGTGTYEQYF. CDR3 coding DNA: TGTGCCAGCAGTGCAGCCGGGACAGGGACCTACGAGCAGTACTTC.